This TCR beta chain was sequenced for a study of T cells in Graves' hyperthyroidism and ophthalmopathy (dated by TCRdb to the late 2010s). Regarding the study in general: Peripheral blood samples were taken at initial diagnosis, before any treatment was given. The study also compared thyroid tissue and blood T-cell repertoires from a handful of Graves' hyperthyroidism patients. The paper reports TCR Vbeta CDR3 sequencing of approximately 140 peripheral blood samples: 43 ophthalmopathy, fewer than 85 hyperthyroidism and approximately 17 progressor patients. Once sampling was done, hyperthyroidism patients were given methimazole at a starting dose of 30 mg daily, whereas ophthalmopathy patients were given high-dose intravenous methylprednisolone. For training and testing, the 100 or so patients in the discovery cohort were randomly divided in a 7:3 ratio. TCR V-J signatures able to tell the groups apart were searched for in a discovery cohort of 90 to 100 patients, of whom 40 to 45 had Graves' ophthalmopathy and 57 had stable Graves' hyperthyroidism. Prospective prediction of ophthalmopathy was tested in an independent validation cohort consisting of 18 to 20 hyperthyroidism patients and around 17 patients who later progressed to ophthalmopathy. The paper's findings and limits, for the study overall: Most expanded thyroid clonotypes (frequency above 0.001) were also detected in blood, a finding suggesting that blood repertoires may reflect thyroid immune responses. Sample size was not statistically predetermined, and investigators were not blinded to group allocation. In validation, the model predicted progression to ophthalmopathy with approximately 71% sensitivity and about 72% specificity, a median of 6.5 months before onset. A 13 V-J signature model separated ophthalmopathy from stable hyperthyroidism, with around 88% sensitivity and roughly 81% specificity in cross-validation and 80%/75% in testing.

Looking up the germline V gene (reference sequence) yields CDR1 LNHDA and CDR2 SQIVND. Between the V and J ends, shortened by 6 bases and 9 bases respectively, the junction contains 15 bases. The CDR3 goes from the cysteine to the phenylalanine over 13 residues. This entry keeps only the CDR3 DNA: 39 bases, framed from base 1. Stable Graves' hyperthyroidism was defined as no progression to ophthalmopathy during 18 months of follow-up. Hyperthyroidism patients were newly diagnosed, with disease duration under 2 months, and aged 18 to 65 years. The study excluded patients with uncontrolled infections, other autoimmune diseases, pregnancy or lactation. Diagnoses relied on clinical symptoms, serum thyroxine and TRAb, thyroid ultrasound and orbital computed tomography. Ficoll-Paque density gradient centrifugation was used to isolate PBMCs from 8.5 to 10 ml of fresh peripheral blood. Total RNA was extracted using Trizol reagent, and RNA quality was assessed on an Agilent 2100 Bioanalyzer.

A note on this clonotype: It has no known antigen specificity. No base-level quality is on record; no much larger clone is a single base apart.

The TCR beta CDR3 regions were amplified from the RNA transcripts. The TCR CDR3 was subjected to a first round of RT-PCR using the HTBI primer set and the Qiagen OneStep RT-PCR kit. The libraries were constructed in a second round of multiplex PCR and then size-selected and purified. Libraries were sequenced paired-end with 100 bp reads on an Illumina HiSeq2000. Turning to the authors' computational methods: SOAPnuke was used to process the raw data, with reads discarded if the reads contained adapters or uncalled bases, had a mean Phred below 15, or lacked an exact constant-primer or identifier match. COPE v1.2.5 was used to merge the high-quality paired reads, and each unique nucleotide sequence was defined as a clonotype. Clonotypes were aligned to IMGT TRBV, TRBD and TRBJ reference segments using MiTCR v1.1. Analysis was restricted to V-J combinations with a frequency above 0.0001, which covered roughly 99% of repertoires. The TCS score was defined as the ratio of F50 (clonal expansion) to E x V (chaos), calculated using BLOSUM62-based TCRdist between CDR3 peptides within each V-J. Welch's t-statistics and random forest reduced around 520 V-J features to around 14, which were used in a naive Bayes classifier (R e1071). Using fastp trimming at Q25 and MiXCR clonotype assembly, TCRdb reanalyzed the public sequencing data and kept in-frame beta chains. All rows with the same CDR3 protein become a single entry with the most common DNA and genes. These V and J calls are TCRdb output, not the study's own analysis. The sample table holds roughly 420,000 distinct CDR3 sequences, of which roughly 13% were seen once. The leading ten clones occupy roughly 4.8% of the sample.

Sequencing was performed on blood. The source of this sequence is a woman under 30 with Graves' hyperthyroidism. This chain is built from TRBV19 and TRBJ2-1; the D gene lacks a confident call. The DNA sequence is TGTGCCAGTAGAAGGCACCTTACTGGTGAGCAGTTCTTC. This translates into CASRRHLTGEQFF. This CDR3, with the reference TRBV19 and TRBJ2-1 proteins standing in past its ends, gives the full variable domain DGGITQSPKYLFRKEGQNVTLSCEQNLNHDAMYWYRQDPGQGLRLIYYSQIVNDFQKGDIAEGYSVSREKKESFPLTVTSAQKNPTAFYLCASRRHLTGEQFFGPGTRLTVL.